The 25 T cell receptor beta chains below come from one sample, sequenced in a study of T-cell reconstitution after alpha-beta-depleted transplantation in children. Unique molecular identifiers were used in preparing the TCRbeta library. TCRdb re-analysed the PCR reads in MiXCR, keeping a single row per CDR3 protein. The table lists 400,000 to 450,000 distinct CDR3 sequences, roughly 44% of them singletons. Sequencing used PBMCs, obtained before TCRalphabeta/CD19-depleted stem cell transplant. These receptor sequences come from a girl aged 2 to 9 with aplastic anemia, due to receive a stem cell transplant.

In its sample, this clonotype was seen a few times. The chain joins TRBV6-1 to TRBJ2-2; 15 bases match TRBD2. With 4 bases clipped from V and 7 bases from J, the junction kept 4 bases outside the gene matches. The CDR3 is 16 amino acids. Germline values: CDR1 MNHNS, CDR2 SASEGT. Here the CDR3 DNA reads TGTGCCAGCAGTGCCCGGACTAGCGGGAGGGTCGGGGAGCTGTTTTTT. Translation: CASSARTSGRVGELFF.

The chain is built from TRBV30 and TRBJ2-1, with a tentative D call TRBD1 (5 bases). CDR1 and CDR2 (germline): GTSNPN, SVGIG (reference sequence). Trimming pared 3 bases from V and 0 bases from J, leaving 9 bases between. This CDR3 is built from 14 residues. The CDR3, as DNA: TGTGCCTGGAGCCAGGGAATCTCCTACAATGAGCAGTTCTTC. Its protein is CAWSQGISYNEQFF.

This clonotype was found many times. This rearrangement joins TRBV20-1 to TRBJ1-1, with TRBD1 matching over 10 bases. Per germline, CDR1 DFQATT and CDR2 SNEGSKA (reference sequence). The CDR3 is made up of 15 amino acids. V dropped 3 bases and J dropped 2; count of bases not matched to a gene: 6. CDR3 sequence (DNA): TGCAGTGCTAGGGACAGGGGGGGTTTTAACACTGAAGCTTTCTTT. Translation gives CSARDRGGFNTEAFF.

The gene calls are TRBV29-1 and TRBJ2-3; D tentatively fits TRBD1 or TRBD2 (6 bases each). The CDR3 has 18 amino acids. In germline, CDR1 is SQVTM, CDR2 ANQGSEA. The V end lost 3 bases, the J end lost 6 bases, and 28 bases lay between the germline ends. Here the CDR3 reads CSVDGGPRSREFGDTQYF. Written as DNA, the CDR3 is TGCAGCGTTGATGGGGGGCCCCGTTCCCGGGAGTTTGGGGATACGCAGTATTTT.

V usage is TRBV10-2 and J usage is TRBJ2-5, with D perhaps TRBD1 or TRBD2 (5 bases each). V was pared by 8 bases and J by 2 bases, with 12 bases between. The CDR3 contains 13 residues. CDR1 WSHSY and CDR2 SAAADI come from the germline V gene. The CDR3 coding sequence is TGCGCCAGCCGGGGACCTACGCAAGAGACCCAGTACTTC. It translates to CASRGPTQETQYF.

This clonotype was observed at least ten times. The V and J genes are TRBV12-3 or TRBV12-4 and TRBJ2-7; 8 positions agree with TRBD1. The CDR3 loop spans 17 amino acids. V shed 1 base and J 7 bases; nucleotides not matched to a gene: 15. CDR3 amino acids: CASSLEFGQGRLGEQYF. The DNA of the CDR3 is TGTGCCAGCAGTTTAGAATTCGGACAGGGAAGGTTGGGGGAGCAGTACTTC.

This clonotype turned up a few times. The chain joins TRBV20-1 to TRBJ2-3, with 12 positions matching TRBD1. V shed 1 base and J 4 bases; nucleotides not matched to a gene: 6. The CDR3 is made up of 16 amino acids. CDR1 is DFQATT and CDR2 is SNEGSKA in the germline V gene (reference sequence). This chain's CDR3 is CSARAAGQGAPDTQYF. CDR3 coding DNA: TGCAGTGCTAGAGCCGCGGGACAGGGGGCCCCAGATACGCAGTATTTT.

This clonotype occurred a few times. The rearrangement uses TRBV4-2 and TRBJ1-2, with D maybe TRBD1 (6 bases). Trimming removed 8 bases at V and 3 bases at J, with 10 bases between. The germline gives CDR1 LGHNA, CDR2 YNFKEQ. The CDR3 length is 12 residues. The CDR3 nucleotides read TGTGCCAGCCACAGGGAAGACTATGGCTACACCTTC. Translated: CASHREDYGYTF.

The chain uses TRBV12-3 or TRBV12-4 and TRBJ1-4; D unclear. The CDR3 extends over 18 amino acids. The ends were cut back, 11 bases at V and 5 bases at J, with 30 bases in the middle. The CDR3 region is CAFCSLPTLGNQNEKLFF. Here the CDR3 DNA reads TGTGCCTTCTGTTCCCTCCCCACCCTTGGGAACCAAAATGAAAAACTGTTTTTT.

This clonotype has a count of ten or more. The chain couples TRBV4-1 to TRBJ1-2, with TRBD1 matching 8 bases. Per the germline V gene, CDR1 is MGHRA and CDR2 is YSYEKL. Trimming took 4 bases from V and 0 from J; bases not matched to a gene: 10. The CDR3 totals 17 residues. CDR3: CASSLQPGQGPNYGYTF. The CDR3 bases are TGCGCCAGCAGCCTACAGCCTGGACAGGGCCCTAACTATGGCTACACCTTC.

In this sample, this clonotype turned up once. V and J are TRBV10-3 and TRBJ1-4, with D unresolved. This CDR3 has 14 amino acids. V lost 0 bases and J 8 bases, leaving 10 bases between the germline ends. Germline CDR1 ENHRY, CDR2 SYGVKD. CDR3 in amino acids: CAISESDYGEKLFF. The CDR3 nucleotides are TGTGCCATCAGTGAGTCGGACTATGGGGAAAAACTGTTTTTT.

This chain joins TRBV28 and TRBJ2-7; D is possibly TRBD1 or TRBD2 (5 bases each). CDR1 and CDR2 (germline): MDHEN, SYDVKM. The germline V and J ends were trimmed by 4 bases and 1 base, with 14 bases remaining between them. The CDR3 sequence is 15 residues long. Here the CDR3 reads CASSSGTAESYEQYF. CDR3 bases: TGTGCCAGCAGTTCCGGGACGGCGGAGTCCTACGAGCAGTACTTC.

For the CDR3, the DNA is TGCAGTGCTAGATACACAGGTACCAATACGCAGTATTTT. It codes for CSARYTGTNTQYF. V and J are TRBV20-1 and TRBJ2-3, with D possibly being TRBD1 (5 bases). Trimming pared 2 bases from V and 7 bases from J, leaving 13 bases between. Per germline, CDR1 DFQATT and CDR2 SNEGSKA (reference sequence). The CDR3 sequence is 13 residues long.

This clonotype was seen at least ten times. V usage is TRBV7-9 and J usage is TRBJ2-3; 11 nucleotides agree with TRBD2. The J segment lost 0 bases and the V segment lost 4 bases, leaving 3 bases of the junction unmatched. This CDR3 spans 16 amino acids. Looked up from germline, CDR1 is SEHNR and CDR2 is FQNEAQ (reference sequence). CDR3 nucleotides: TGTGCCAGCAGCTCGGGGACTAGCGGTAGCACAGATACGCAGTATTTT. Residues: CASSSGTSGSTDTQYF.

At least ten counts were recorded for this clonotype. The chain joins TRBV18 to TRBJ2-1; TRBD1 matches at 7 bases. V trimming: 6 bases; J trimming: 6 bases; junction bases outside the gene matches: 17. The CDR3 totals 17 residues. Germline V gene lookup returns CDR1 KGHSH and CDR2 LQKENI. Written as DNA, the CDR3 is TGTGCCAGCTCCCTCACAGGGGCCCGACAGGTGGGCAATGAGCAGTTCTTC. Its protein is CASSLTGARQVGNEQFF.

The chain has TRBV20-1 and TRBJ1-5, with D uncertain. This CDR3 contains 12 residues. Germline CDR1 reads DFQATT; CDR2 reads SNEGSKA (reference sequence). The V and J ends lost 5 bases and 5 bases respectively, with 10 bases between them. Here the CDR3 reads CSARRTDQPQHF. The CDR3 DNA sequence: TGCAGTGCTCGTAGGACGGATCAGCCCCAGCATTTT.

The chain employs TRBV3-1 and TRBJ2-7; 10 positions match TRBD2. The CDR3 totals 14 residues. CDR1 and CDR2 from the germline V gene are LGHDT and YNNKEL (reference sequence). V shed 4 bases and J 5 bases; nucleotides not matched to a gene: 5. DNA for the CDR3: TGTGCCAGCAGCCTTAGCGGGAGGCCGGACGAGCAGTACTTC. Translated: CASSLSGRPDEQYF.

This clonotype has ten or more counts. The chain has TRBV7-2 and TRBJ1-2; 11 nucleotides match TRBD1. Germline V CDR1 and CDR2: SGHTA, FQGNSA. There are 17 residues in the CDR3. V shed 5 bases and J 0 bases; nucleotides not matched to a gene: 8. As DNA, the CDR3 is TGTGCCAGCAGCGCCGGACAGGGGGCCTTTACTAACTATGGCTACACCTTC. It specifies CASSAGQGAFTNYGYTF.

This clonotype was recorded at least ten times. The chain uses TRBV5-1 and TRBJ1-2, with a possible D match to TRBD1 (6 bases). Germline CDR1 is SGHRS and CDR2 is YFSETQ. The CDR3 covers 13 residues. Trimming shortened V by 3 bases and J by 6 bases, and 12 bases separated the two germline ends. This CDR3 reads CASSYRDNDGYTF. CDR3 DNA sequence: TGCGCCAGCAGCTACCGGGACAACGATGGCTACACCTTC. Full variable domain (rest looked up from reference TRBV5-1 and TRBJ1-2): KAGVTQTPRYLIKTRGQQVTLSCSPISGHRSVSWYQQTPGQGLQFLFEYFSETQRNKGNFPGRFSGRQFSNSRSEMNVSTLELGDSALYLCASSYRDNDGYTFGSGTRLTVV.

A remark on this clonotype: One junction end does not reproduce the germline sequence, and a read error may be involved. The V and J genes are TRBV5-1 and TRBJ2-7; D perhaps matches TRBD1 (6 bases). The CDR3 length is 15 residues. In germline, CDR1 is SGHRS, CDR2 YFSETQ. CDR3 DNA sequence: TGCGCCAGCAGACGGTCAGACAGGAACTCCCACGAGCAGTACTTC. Translating gives CASRRSDRNSHEQYF. Filled out from reference TRBV5-1 and TRBJ2-7, the complete variable domain reads KAGVTQTPRYLIKTRGQQVTLSCSPISGHRSVSWYQQTPGQGLQFLFEYFSETQRNKGNFPGRFSGRQFSNSRSEMNVSTLELGDSALYLCASRRSDRNSHEQYFGPGTRLTVT.

The chain recombines TRBV7-6 with TRBJ1-2; TRBD1 is a possible D gene (5 bases). With 5 bases removed from V and 8 bases from J, the gap between germline ends came to 12 bases. CDR1 and CDR2 from the germline V gene are SGHVS and FNYEAQ. This CDR3 is built from 12 residues. DNA of the CDR3: TGTGCCAGCAGCCAGGGTTTTGGGGGCTACACCTTC. Its translation is CASSQGFGGYTF.

The CDR3, as DNA: TGCGCCAGCAGGGCCGGGACCGCCGACGGCGGGGAGCTGTTTTTT. This translates into CASRAGTADGGELFF. V usage is TRBV5-1 and J usage is TRBJ2-2; D tentatively fits TRBD1 or TRBD2 (5 bases each). The V gene lost 5 bases and the J gene lost 7 bases, with 18 bases spanning the gap. Looked up from germline, CDR1 is SGHRS and CDR2 is YFSETQ. The CDR3 contains 15 residues.

This chain joins TRBV29-1 and TRBJ2-7; 9 bases fit TRBD1. Germline trimming cut 7 bases from V and 6 bases from J; bases unmatched to any gene: 7. The CDR3 sequence is 12 residues long. Germline values: CDR1 SQVTM, CDR2 ANQGSEA. CDR3 nucleotides: TGCAGCGCCCGGGACAGGGTCGGCGAGCAGTACTTC. Protein sequence: CSARDRVGEQYF.

V is TRBV30 and J is TRBJ2-3, with D perhaps TRBD1 (5 bases). The V gene lost 2 bases and the J gene lost 3 bases, with 15 bases spanning the gap. The CDR3 has 15 residues. The V gene's germline CDR1 is GTSNPN and CDR2 SVGIG (reference sequence). The CDR3 spells CAWSQVGLETDTQYF. The CDR3 nucleotides read TGTGCCTGGAGTCAAGTGGGGCTAGAAACAGATACGCAGTATTTT.

This clonotype has ten or more counts. CDR3 bases: TGTGCCAGCAGTCCCGAAGGACAGCTTAACACTGAAGCTTTCTTT. Its translation: CASSPEGQLNTEAFF. V is TRBV12-3 or TRBV12-4 and J is TRBJ1-1; D may be TRBD1 (6 bases). V shed 5 bases and J shed 2 bases, with 15 bases lying between them. This CDR3 is built from 15 residues.